This T cell receptor beta chain came from a study of CD8+CD57+ T cells in acquired aplastic anemia. About the study: An average of 3.2 ug of DNA was obtained from sorted CD4+ and CD8+ cells. Findings of the study overall: Found in both controls and patients were approximately 31 CD8+ CDR3 sequences. The study found no significant CD8+ Simpson's diversity difference between patients and controls.

In germline, CDR1 is MDHEN, CDR2 SYDVKM. CDR3 length equals 15 residues. V dropped 7 bases and J dropped 3 bases, with 18 bases sitting between them. The sequenced patients had an expansion of CD8+CD57+ cells seen by flow cytometry. Researchers used genomic DNA as the template to profile TCR beta VDJ and CDR3. TCRdb analysed the reads with MiXCR anew, one entry per CDR3 protein. The top ten clones hold under 35% of a sample with about 120,000 distinct CDR3 sequences, approximately 50% of them seen once. As regards this clonotype: Antigen unknown.

The V gene is TRBV28, the J gene TRBJ1-1; D is unclear. The sequencing input was sorted CD4+, CD8+, or CD8+CD57+ T cells (not recorded which) from PBMCs. This TCR was recovered from a human donor with aplastic anemia. The chain's CDR3 is CASILRMGWDTEAFF. The CDR3 DNA follows: TGTGCCAGCATCCTTCGCATGGGTTGGGACACTGAAGCTTTCTTT.